The T cell receptor beta chain described here comes from a study of cytomegalovirus exposure and HLA in healthy donors (TCRdb year 2017). Regarding the complete study: An earlier analysis of approximately 640 of the donors reported 250 to 300 Gb of sequence data and about 100 million unique TCR beta sequences from about 200 million T cells. An early release covering about 600 HLA-typed donors comprised roughly 300 gigabases of sequencing data and around 80 million unique TCR sequences. Among the roughly 400 genotyped donors, 81% belonged to the genetic ancestry cluster associated with self-reported Caucasian donors. The study was designed to test whether signatures of past pathogen exposure could be identified by cataloging public T cell receptors. The study used immunosequencing to profile the T cell repertoires of approximately 630 subjects and linked those repertoires to cytomegalovirus serostatus. Along with the roughly 670-subject first cohort, a separate validation cohort of 120 different subjects was used. The study combined high-throughput TCR immunosequencing, statistical association of individual TCRs with disease status, and machine learning to predict cytomegalovirus infection status. A later analysis re-examined previously published TCR beta repertoires from about 700 donors and added high-resolution HLA genotyping to investigate patterns of TCR occurrence. The later analysis used no new phenotypic data to find candidate immune exposures, relying instead on TCR beta sequences and their occurrence across donors. To decide whether each TCR beta V gene segment behaved as functional or pseudogenic, an earlier analysis of approximately 590 of the donors relied on high-throughput TCR beta sequencing. Donor age, sex, ethnicity and CMV serostatus were collected together with the repertoire data. In a later genetic analysis, genome-wide SNP genotypes for about three fifths of the 666 donors were used, and that subset was treated as a discovery cohort. All discovery cohort repertoires had been generated on a single sequencing platform. HLA typing included class I and class II loci at four-digit resolution. Typing coverage varied by locus: roughly 629-640 donors for A, B, C, DRB1 and DQB1; roughly 500 for DQA1; approximately 570 for DPA1; approximately 450 for DPB1. Because of strong linkage in the cohort, roughly 5 DR-DQ haplotypes were treated as single units for association and clustering. Among some 400 genotyped donors of the cohort, an average of around 240,000 unique TCR beta nucleotide sequences was sequenced per donor, of which roughly 17% were non-productive.

Library generation was performed with the immunoSEQ multiplex PCR assay. A mixture of 60 forward primers for TCR Vbeta segments and 13 reverse primers for TCR Jbeta segments was used in the multiplex PCR. The CDR3 region of rearranged TCR beta genes was amplified from genomic DNA by a multiplex PCR assay. On the Illumina HiSeq System, the amplified TCR beta libraries were sequenced as 87-base-pair reads. Per the original workflow: In a later analysis, tens of millions of unique TCR beta chains were counted across the roughly 700 repertoires, and around 10 million of these chains were shared by at least two donors. Raw reads were error-corrected and collapsed into unique sequences by a nearest-neighbor algorithm in which closely related sequences were merged to remove PCR and sequencing errors. CDR3 sequences were aligned to IMGT reference sequences to assign V, D and J gene segments. Each retained sequence needed at least a six-nucleotide match to both a V gene segment and a J gene segment. Rearrangements were classified as productive when the CDR3 lacked stop codons and remained in frame with V and J, and all other rearrangements were classified as non-productive. CDR3 was defined according to IMGT convention as the region running from the second conserved V-encoded cysteine to the conserved J-encoded phenylalanine. Sequences without an unambiguous match to a single V gene segment were excluded from the earlier analysis of several hundred of the donors. In an earlier analysis of approximately 500 of the donors, a V segment was called functional when productive rearrangements were above 56.7%, and segregating when the standard deviation between donors exceeded 5%. A statistical classification framework was built to diagnose cytomegalovirus status from the catalog of TCR beta chain sequences. In a later analysis, TCR nucleotide sequences were compared against IMGT/GENE-DB human TR gene sequences so that V and J genes could be assigned. In a later analysis, CDR3 sequences and most-parsimonious VDJ recombination scenarios were assigned using the TCRdist pipeline. In a later analysis, each TCR beta chain was defined by its CDR3 amino acid sequence together with its V-gene family, and reads without a unique V-gene family were excluded. In a later analysis, a few hundred highly shared, low-generation-probability nucleotide sequences were removed to address suspected cross-contamination and a sequencing artifact. A later analysis calculated a clonal expansion index for each public chain from normalized within-repertoire ranks of inferred template counts. In a later analysis, generation probabilities were computed using a VDJ recombination model fitted to out-of-frame rearrangements, and the results were checked against IGoR. In a later analysis, hypergeometric tests were used to score TCR-TCR, TCR-HLA and TCR-CMV co-occurrence, with a repertoire-size bias correction applied to TCR pairs. A later analysis estimated false discovery rates by permuting HLA or CMV assignments 20 times. In a later analysis, co-occurring TCRs were grouped with DBSCAN, and TCRdist sequence similarity was added when clustering was performed within HLA-allele-positive subsets. Repertoires with fewer than 30,000 or more than 120,000 public chains were left out of co-occurrence clustering, as were a handful of repertoires with anomalous nucleotide sharing. TCRdb's version of the immuneACCESS table is confined to in-frame rearrangements and falls short of the full clone set. An unresolved V gene accounts for under half of the shortfall where checked; the remainder is of unknown origin. The DNA was the basis for D and trimming; V, J and clone size are from that table. A total of around 150,000 clones appear in this sample, roughly 72% of them only once. Roughly 6.6% of the sample is taken by the ten largest.

The cohort comprised some 730 healthy bone marrow donors. All cohort members were sampled while nominally healthy, although unrecorded immune exposures were likely present. The donor tested CMV seropositive, placing the donor among the 310 or so seropositive members of the cohort. Each donor provided a peripheral blood sample, and peripheral blood mononuclear cells were used for TCR beta sequencing. Genomic DNA was extracted from the blood cell samples with the Qiagen DNeasy Blood Extraction Kit. V and J lose 4 bases and 0 bases, and a span of 14 bases separates them. Looking up the germline V gene yields CDR1 SGHTS and CDR2 YDEGEE. The cysteine opens and the phenylalanine closes a CDR3 of 15 amino acids. Only the CDR3 region is kept as DNA, spanning 45 bases read in frame from base 1. Study-wide findings and limitations: Correlated functional status among segregating V segments might be attributable to linkage disequilibrium, but an unknown experimental factor could not be ruled out. A cluster of highly shared sequence variants was judged likely to be a technical artifact of the sequencing pipeline. In a later analysis, HLA-associated TCR beta chains were found to be more clonally expanded and to have lower generation probabilities than equally common non-associated chains. A few of the identified cytomegalovirus-associated TCR beta chains were confirmed in vitro to be specific for cytomegalovirus antigens. The study listed approximately 150 TCR beta chains as associated with cytomegalovirus. A later analysis reported that several top co-occurrence clusters appeared linked to parvovirus B19, influenza, CMV and Epstein-Barr virus. Cytomegalovirus status was reported to be diagnosed by the classifier with high specificity and sensitivity in both the original and validation cohorts. In an earlier analysis of more than 450 of the donors, most TCR beta V segments were observed in productive rearrangements about 87% or about 30% of the time, broadly matching IMGT annotations. Because counts were too low, about 17 rarely observed V segments, including chromosome 9 orphons, were excluded from the earlier analysis of some 590 of the donors. Sequencing depth was assumed to be roughly uniform across donors in the presence/absence analyses, though that assumption may not hold. In a later analysis, about 16,000 TCR beta sequences were associated with specific HLA alleles at a false discovery rate of 0.05. Assigning TCR associations to individual alleles was difficult when HLA alleles, especially DR and DQ, strongly co-occurred. Immune exposure information for the cohort was limited to CMV serostatus. The authors suggested that the approach could potentially be generalized to other disease states and immunological phenotypes. According to a later analysis, TCR association rates differed among HLA loci, with DRB1 alleles showing the most associated TCRs and HLA-C alleles showing the fewest. Compared with the approximately 710-donor mean, donors in an Asian-associated ancestry cluster had fewer N-insertions in productive TCRs, according to a later genetic analysis. The 87-base-pair reads could not distinguish some IMGT-functional V segments, including TRBV6-2 and TRBV6-3, so those segments were excluded. A further reported finding was that TCR beta sequences accurately predicted the HLA-A and HLA-B alleles for most subjects in the first cohort. While some public TCRs were present in many individuals, most TCR sequences turned up only very rarely across donors. A later genetic analysis associated a missense DCLRE1C variant with V-gene and J-gene trimming of TCR beta chains, and an independent cohort replicated the association. HLA typing was unavailable for some donors at each locus, so association tests used only the typed subset. Most CMV-associated TCR beta chains appeared to be HLA-restricted in a later analysis, and the HLA associations seemed to be driven largely by CMV exposure. In this cohort, only TCR beta chains were sequenced, and detectable features were limited by the absence of alpha or paired-chain data.

As regards this clone: Its antigen target is currently unknown. No clone much larger than this one lies a single base away; base qualities are absent.

The sample comprised PBMCs. The receptor comes from a man aged 35-49 years in good health and CMV-seropositive. This sequence uses TRBV5-8 and TRBJ2-7; a weak D assignment points to TRBD2 (6 bases agree). For the CDR3, the sequence is CASSPGWRGSYEQYF. The DNA sequence is as follows: TGTGCCAGCAGCCCCGGGTGGCGGGGCTCCTACGAGCAGTACTTC.